Presented here are 15 T cell receptor beta chains from one specimen sequenced in a study of regulatory T cells in long-lasting Graves disease. Arm-PCR of CDR3 regions with iRepertoire HTBI primers generated TCR beta libraries. Each CDR3 protein is one row after TCRdb ran MiXCR on the multiplex PCR reads. The top ten hold around 13% of the sample, which has around 250,000 distinct CDR3 sequences, 20% seen once. The time point was: newly diagnosed GD, antithyroid drugs for less than 3 months. RNA extracted from PBMCs served as the sequencing template. Material: peripheral blood mononuclear cells (PBMCs), obtained at new diagnosis, from a patient treated with antithyroid drugs. These receptors originate from a female donor with Graves disease.

With regard to this clonotype: This may stem from a read error, because a much larger clone lies one nucleotide away. This chain joins TRBV12-3 or TRBV12-4 and TRBJ1-1, with unresolved D. The CDR3 length is 14 residues. The DNA of the CDR3 is TGTGCCAGCAGCCCGCCCGGCAGCAACACTGAAGCTTCCTTT. Translating it yields CASSPPGSNTEASF.

Ten or more counts support this clonotype. The chain has TRBV7-8 and TRBJ2-7, with D perhaps TRBD1 (5 bases). V gave up 1 base and J gave up 2 bases, with 21 bases separating them. There are 18 residues in the CDR3. CDR1 and CDR2 from the germline V gene are SGHVS and FQNEAQ. The CDR3 DNA sequence: TGTGCCAGCAGCTTAGTAGGCTTTGGACCCAGGGCTGCCTACGAGCAGTACTTC. This translates into CASSLVGFGPRAAYEQYF.

The sample holds many counts of this clonotype. A far larger clone is a single base away, which makes a read error likely. The chain links TRBV27 to TRBJ2-3; 10 positions match TRBD2. This CDR3 region has 16 residues. The V and J ends lost 5 bases and 1 base, in that order; junction bases with no gene match: 6. CDR1 is MNHEY, CDR2 SMNVEV, per germline (reference sequence). CDR3 in DNA: TGTGCCAGCAGTGATTTGCTAGCGGGGGGCACAGATACGCAGTATTTT. It encodes CASSDLLAGGTDTQYF.

Many counts were recorded for this clonotype. This chain links TRBV20-1 with TRBJ2-3, with 10 bases identical to TRBD1. Germline V gives CDR1 DFQATT, CDR2 SNEGSKA (reference sequence). After removal of 5 bases from V and 5 bases from J, the junction contained 7 bases not matched to a gene. CDR3 length: 14 amino acids. In DNA, the CDR3 is TGCAGTGCTCCGACAGGGGGCCGTGGAGATACGCAGTATTTT. This gives the protein CSAPTGGRGDTQYF.

This clonotype was picked up many times. The V gene is TRBV6-1, the J gene TRBJ2-7; D is possibly TRBD1 (5 bases). Germline V gene lookup returns CDR1 MNHNS and CDR2 SASEGT. This CDR3 contains 14 residues. Between the trimmed V and J ends, which lost 2 bases and 5 bases, there was a span of 13 bases. CDR3 amino acids: CASSEPGRSHEQYF. CDR3 nucleotides: TGTGCCAGCAGTGAACCAGGGCGTTCCCACGAGCAGTACTTC.

This clonotype occurred many times. V is TRBV3-1 and J is TRBJ1-6; 7 bases agree with TRBD1. V shed 4 bases, J shed 9 bases, and the junction held 9 bases outside the gene matches. The CDR3 totals 15 residues. Germline CDR1 and CDR2: LGHDT and YNNKEL (reference sequence). The CDR3 loop reads CASSRFIQGSSPLHF. CDR3 coding DNA: TGTGCCAGCAGCCGGTTTATACAGGGGTCTTCACCCCTCCACTTT.

In this sample, this clonotype turned up many times. This rearrangement joins TRBV6-5 to TRBJ1-5; the match to TRBD1 covers 9 bases. Germline V CDR1 and CDR2: MNHEY, SVGAGI. The J segment lost 7 bases and the V segment lost 2 bases, leaving 6 bases of the junction unmatched. The CDR3 extends over 15 amino acids. CDR3 residues: CASSYGQGKGQPQHF. The CDR3, as DNA: TGTGCCAGCAGTTACGGACAGGGGAAAGGGCAGCCCCAGCATTTT.

For this clonotype: It may be a read error: a sequence one base away is much more abundant. The V and J genes are TRBV6-2 or TRBV6-3 and TRBJ2-6; 9 bases match TRBD1. The germline V gene encodes CDR1 MNHEY and CDR2 SVGEGT. This CDR3 region has 14 residues. Germline trimming cut 10 bases from V and 3 bases from J; bases unmatched to any gene: 4. CDR3 sequence: CATNRGRGANVLTF. DNA of the CDR3: TGTGCCACCAACAGGGGGCGTGGGGCCAACGTCCTGACTTTC.

This clonotype occurred many times. The V and J genes are TRBV6-1 and TRBJ1-2; weak D call: TRBD1 (6 bases). Trimming left V 0 bases short and J 4 bases short, with 9 bases between. This CDR3 region has 14 residues. The germline V gene encodes CDR1 MNHNS and CDR2 SASEGT. The CDR3 region is CASSEAWTVYGYTF. The DNA of the CDR3 is TGTGCCAGCAGTGAAGCTTGGACAGTCTATGGCTACACCTTC.

This clonotype has ten or more counts. V gene TRBV27 combines with J gene TRBJ1-5, with D hard to call. The CDR3 loop spans 15 amino acids. In germline, CDR1 is MNHEY, CDR2 SMNVEV (reference sequence). Trimming cost V 2 bases and J 0 bases, with 8 bases left between them. For the CDR3, the DNA is TGTGCCAGCAGTTTAATACAACATAGCAATCAGCCCCAGCATTTT. It codes for CASSLIQHSNQPQHF.

This clonotype occurred many times. This chain joins TRBV5-1 and TRBJ2-1, with 8 positions matching TRBD1. This CDR3 comprises 14 residues. The trim removed 4 bases at V and 9 bases at J, leaving 9 bases unmatched. Germline assignment: CDR1 SGHRS and CDR2 YFSETQ. Written as DNA, the CDR3 is TGCGCCAGCAGCCTGGGCCAGGGGGCTGGTGAGCAGTTCTTC. Protein sequence: CASSLGQGAGEQFF.

This chain links TRBV6-2 or TRBV6-3 with TRBJ1-3, with D perhaps TRBD1 (6 bases). The CDR3 contains 15 residues. Trimming stripped 5 bases from V and 0 bases from J, with 11 bases between. CDR1 and CDR2 from the germline V gene are MNHEY and SVGEGT. CDR3 in amino acids: CASSGQTPSGNTIYF. The CDR3 region has the DNA TGTGCCAGCAGTGGACAGACGCCCTCTGGAAACACCATATATTTT.

This clonotype was counted a few times. The chain uses TRBV6-2 or TRBV6-3 and TRBJ1-6; D is undetermined. Deletions cut 2 bases from V and 7 bases from J, with 9 bases between. There are 14 residues in the CDR3. The germline CDR1 and CDR2 sequences are MNHEY and SVGEGT. The CDR3 region has the DNA TGTGCCAGCAGTTACGGACGGACCAATTCACCCCTCCACTTT. Encoded protein: CASSYGRTNSPLHF.

The chain joins TRBV5-1 to TRBJ2-1; 7 bases fit TRBD2. CDR1 is SGHRS, CDR2 YFSETQ, per germline. The J segment lost 7 bases and the V segment lost 4 bases, leaving 11 bases of the junction unmatched. The CDR3 contains 15 residues. CDR3 region: CASSPVGSGLNEQFF. CDR3 nucleotide sequence: TGCGCCAGCAGCCCGGTGGGTAGCGGGCTTAATGAGCAGTTCTTC.

This clonotype was observed at least ten times. The chain's CDR3 is CASSQDRGKNYGYTF. CDR3 bases: TGTGCCAGCTCACAGGACAGGGGAAAGAACTATGGCTACACCTTC. This chain links TRBV18 with TRBJ1-2, with 9 bases identical to TRBD1. The CDR3 length is 15 residues. Germline V gene sequence: CDR1 KGHSH, CDR2 LQKENI. After removal of 4 bases from V and 2 bases from J, the junction contained 5 bases not matched to a gene. The whole variable domain, remainder taken from reference TRBV18 and TRBJ1-2, is NAGVMQNPRHLVRRRGQEARLRCSPMKGHSHVYWYRQLPEEGLKFMVYLQKENIIDESGMPKERFSAEFPKEGPSILRIQQVVRGDSAAYFCASSQDRGKNYGYTFGSGTRLTVV.